This entry features one TCR beta chain sequence. The data were obtained in a study of blood T cell repertoires in COVID-19. Study details: Acute-phase and convalescent COVID-19 samples originated in the United States, Italy and Spain. PBMCs, B-cell-depleted T cells, or T cells were the source of the cDNA or gDNA that made up the material.

CDR3 length equals 13 residues. Germline lookup yields CDR1 LGHDT and CDR2 YNNKEL (reference sequence). Trimming stripped 4 bases from V and 6 bases from J, with 10 bases between. How the authors handled the data: Estimated nucleated cell counts came from reference gene primer amplification. Here immunoSEQ multiplex PCR was the method, and the copy in TCRdb shows in-frame clones only, minus some. That table supplies the V and J calls and clone size; D and trimming were determined from the DNA. The table has tens of thousands of clones, about four fifths seen once. J is TRBJ2-1 and V is TRBV3-1 (or the pseudogene TRBV3-2); no clear D. The clonotype was recovered from a woman aged 55-75 years with acute or convalescent COVID-19. The sequenced sample was peripheral blood. The CDR3 DNA is TGTGCCAGCAGCCTTTTGGTCGGCAATGAGCAGTTCTTC. Amino acids: CASSLLVGNEQFF.